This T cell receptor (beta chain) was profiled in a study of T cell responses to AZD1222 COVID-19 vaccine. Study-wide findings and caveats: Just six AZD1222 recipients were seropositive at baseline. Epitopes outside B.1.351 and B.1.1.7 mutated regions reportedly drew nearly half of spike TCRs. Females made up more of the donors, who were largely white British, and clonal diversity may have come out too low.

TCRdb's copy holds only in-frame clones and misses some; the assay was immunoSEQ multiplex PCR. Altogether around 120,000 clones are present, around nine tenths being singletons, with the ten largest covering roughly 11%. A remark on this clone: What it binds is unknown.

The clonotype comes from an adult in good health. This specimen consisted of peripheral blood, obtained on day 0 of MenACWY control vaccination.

The CDR3 region is CASSERRGLTSSYNSPLHF. In DNA form, the CDR3 reads TGTGCCAGCAGTGAACGCCGGGGGCTTACGAGCTCCTATAATTCACCCCTCCACTTT. The chain employs TRBV6-1 and TRBJ1-6, with a tentative D call TRBD1 (6 bases). The V end was cut by 2 bases, the J end by 0 bases, with 17 bases between. Germline values: CDR1 MNHNS, CDR2 SASEGT. The CDR3 totals 19 residues.